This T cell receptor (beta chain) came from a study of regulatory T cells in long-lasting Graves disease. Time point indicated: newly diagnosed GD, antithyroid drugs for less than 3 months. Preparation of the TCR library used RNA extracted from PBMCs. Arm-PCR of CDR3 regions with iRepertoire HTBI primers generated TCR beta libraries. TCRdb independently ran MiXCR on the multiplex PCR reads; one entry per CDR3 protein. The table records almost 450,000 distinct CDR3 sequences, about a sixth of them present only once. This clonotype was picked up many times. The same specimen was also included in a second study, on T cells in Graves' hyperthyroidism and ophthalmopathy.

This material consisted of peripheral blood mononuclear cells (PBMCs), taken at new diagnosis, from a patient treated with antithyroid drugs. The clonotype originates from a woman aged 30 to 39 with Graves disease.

CDR3 sequence (DNA): TGTGCCAGCAGCTTAGCGGCAGGGCGAGGCTACACCTTC. Its translation: CASSLAAGRGYTF. The J gene is TRBJ1-2, the V gene TRBV7-9, with D possibly TRBD1 on 5 matching bases. From germline, CDR1 is SEHNR and CDR2 FQNEAQ (reference sequence). This CDR3 has 13 residues. Trimming took 0 bases from V and 8 from J, leaving 10 bases between them. Supplemented by reference TRBV7-9 and TRBJ1-2, the full variable domain reads DTGVSQNPRHKITKRGQNVTFRCDPISEHNRLYWYRQTLGQGPEFLTYFQNEAQLEKSRLLSDRFSAERPKGSFSTLEIQRTEQGDSAMYLCASSLAAGRGYTFGSGTRLTVV.